This record covers a single T cell receptor (beta chain). Its cognate antigen is unknown. The data originate from a study of regulatory and conventional T cells in RAG deficiency. The sorted conventional CD4+ T cells were CD25-low and CD127-high, with genomic DNA sequenced. TCRdb's table, derived via immunoSEQ multiplex PCR, lists solely in-frame clones and lacks some. The repertoire holds tens of thousands of clones, with more than 85% as singletons. Trimming removed 0 bases from V and 6 bases from J; junction bases left unmatched: 11. Germline CDR1 reads SGHAT; CDR2 reads FQNNGV. The CDR3 sequence is 17 residues long. Regarding the study as a whole: Patient subsets had shorter CDR3s; Omenn Treg-Tconv overlap exceeded 85%. Omenn syndrome and CID/AS patients had roughly 100-fold fewer unique Treg TCR beta sequences, versus approximately 10-fold elsewhere.

The sample was also reused in another study, on regulatory T cells. That publication notes: The PCR used 52 TRBV and 13 TRBJ primers. In patients, unique TRB V-J pairs were restricted and V/J usage skewed, especially in Tregs.

This TCR was sampled from a human donor in good health. The chain couples TRBV11-2 to TRBJ2-5, with 9 bases that match TRBD2. Sequenced input: CD4+ T cells sorted from blood. As DNA, the CDR3 is TGTGCCAGCAGCTTAGATCTCCGCGCGGGAGGGCTCCAGACCCAGTACTTC. Translation gives CASSLDLRAGGLQTQYF.